This T cell receptor (beta chain) was documented in a study of neurological immune-mediated disorders (dated by TCRdb to between 2018 and 2020). Background for the entire study: Peripheral blood TCR-beta repertoires from HTLV-I-associated myelopathy (HAM/TSP) patients, multiple sclerosis patients and healthy controls were compared by UMI-based sequencing. The 85 to 110 TCR-beta libraries included longitudinal samples, technical triplicates and paired sorted CD4+ and CD8+ T-cell subsets alongside PBMC samples. The cohort was made up of about 68 subjects, consisting of roughly 15 HAM/TSP patients, 35 or so multiple sclerosis patients and 20 healthy controls.

cDNA synthesis used template-switch 5'RACE with a primer carrying a 10-nucleotide random unique molecular identifier tagging each TCR transcript. Each sequencing run produced over 190 million TCR-beta sequences covering 15-18 subjects. The RNeasy kit was used to extract total RNA. The KAPA Real-time Library Amplification kit was used to amplify TCR-beta VDJ regions with primers targeting the TCR constant region and the 5'RACE anchor. A first PCR added sample indexes and Illumina adaptors, after which a second PCR increased the library yield. After Ampure bead purification, the TCR product of roughly 650 bp was size-selected on a 2% E-gel SizeSelection system. Library quality was checked on a Bioanalyzer, concentration was measured with Qubit, and libraries were quantified with the Kapa Library Quantification kit before pooling. An Illumina HiSeq 2500 was used to sequence the libraries paired-end at 2 x 150 bp. To increase sequence diversity, about 24-32% phiX was spiked into each library pool. The authors' pipeline ran thus. Quality-filtered reads were processed with the UMI-based MiGEC pipeline, which removed over 75% of raw TCR sequences during error correction. VDJ genes were aligned to IMGT germline references, and clonotypes were defined by unique CDR3 amino acid sequence plus V-J genes. Clonal expansion, Shannon diversity and CDR3 relatedness (CalcPairwiseDistances, ClusterSamples) were evaluated with VDJtools, and phylogenetic trees were built with CLCbio workbench. Expanded clones were defined as having at least 8 unique UMIs, based on coefficient-of-variation modelling across technical triplicates. TCRdb trimmed public reads at Q25 via fastp, called clones via MiXCR and kept in-frame beta chains. Each entry is one CDR3 protein sequence, shown with its most common DNA and genes. These V and J calls derive from TCRdb rather than the authors' analysis. In this sample the table shows about 18,000 distinct CDR3 sequences, around a tenth of which occur a single time. Together, the top ten hold around 28% of the sample.

General study outcomes and caveats: TCR clonal expansion was highest in HAM/TSP patients and lowest in MS patients, with MS patients falling below even healthy controls. No identical CDR3 amino acid sequences were found to be shared among expanded clones across subjects, suggesting that TCR-beta repertoires were private in all groups.

Relative to germline, V is 7 bases shorter and J is 4 bases shorter, with 13 bases between their ends. The CDR3 runs 13 residues from the cysteine to the phenylalanine. Only the CDR3 portion is preserved as DNA: 39 bases, with reading frame beginning at the first base. From the germline V gene (reference sequence), CDR1 is LNHDA and CDR2 is SQIVND. The healthy controls were volunteers from a blood bank in Maryland, USA. For sorted-subset TCR libraries, approximately 910,000 sorted CD4+ or CD8+ T cells were used. Peripheral blood was subjected to Ficoll-Hypaque density gradient centrifugation to isolate PBMCs, which were then cryopreserved in liquid nitrogen. Paired sorted CD4+ and CD8+ subsets came from healthy controls, HAM/TSP patients and MS patients. At least ten counts were recorded for this clonotype. Its antigen target is currently unknown. No base quality values were provided; no much bigger clone lies one nucleotide off.

This sequence was found in a woman aged 50 to 60 in good health. Sample: CD8+ T cells from blood. The rearranged chain carries TRBV19 and TRBJ1-2; the D region possibly corresponds to TRBD1 (6 bases align). The CDR3 region: CASTGQYSYGYTF. The DNA sequence is as follows: TGTGCCAGTACTGGACAGTACTCCTATGGCTACACCTTC. The CDR3, completed at both ends by the reference TRBV19 and TRBJ1-2 genes, gives the full variable domain DGGITQSPKYLFRKEGQNVTLSCEQNLNHDAMYWYRQDPGQGLRLIYYSQIVNDFQKGDIAEGYSVSREKKESFPLTVTSAQKNPTAFYLCASTGQYSYGYTFGSGTRLTVV.